This TCR beta chain was observed in a study of cytomegalovirus exposure and HLA in healthy donors. A word on this clone: Its antigen is unknown.

The PCR used 60 Vbeta and 13 Jbeta primers. The method was immunoSEQ multiplex PCR; TCRdb's version includes in-frame clones alone and lacks a portion of them. The table lists 150,000 or so clones, 70% to 80% of them singletons. With 4 bases removed from V and 6 bases from J, the gap between germline ends came to 12 bases. Germline CDR1 reads SGHDN; CDR2 reads FVKESK. The CDR3 runs to 13 residues. Regarding the study as a whole: Later analysis identified several of the most significant clusters that appeared linked to common viral pathogens.

The origin of this receptor is a woman aged 40 to 50 in good health and CMV-seronegative. The rearrangement joins TRBV14 to TRBJ1-2; D is unclear. The sample comprised PBMCs. This chain's CDR3 is CASSPQDGDGYTF. The CDR3 coding sequence is TGTGCCAGCAGCCCTCAGGACGGGGATGGCTACACCTTC.